The clone carrying this T cell receptor beta chain was recorded a few times. The antigen is undetermined. This sample was taken from a study of metastatic and nonmetastatic thyroid tumors. Looking at the study overall: From malignant and benign thyroid patients, repertoires in blood and in tumor or nodule tissue were compared. Study results and limitations: Malignant thyroid tumors reportedly exceeded benign nodules significantly in TCR beta diversity, with the difference appearing in blood and tumor.

Treatment of any kind had been given to no patient before thyroid surgery. The germline gives CDR1 MNHEY, CDR2 SVGAGI. Losses at the gene ends were 0 bases for V and 5 bases for J; bases not matched to a gene: 6. The CDR3 contains 16 residues. In the authors' methods: Variation in CDR3 across clinicopathological groups served as the basis for constructing a distant-metastasis classifier in papillary thyroid cancer. TCRdb re-processed the PCR reads through MiXCR. Here the V and J calls rest on TCRdb's processing, not on the authors' analysis. The sample holds about 14,000 clones, more than 3% seen once.

This sequence originates from a female donor with papillary thyroid cancer or a benign thyroid nodule (not recorded which). Some clones in this sample may be carry-over from other donors' samples. Sequencing was carried out using tumor tissue. The gene calls are TRBV6-5 and TRBJ2-1; 8 nucleotides agree with TRBD2. This CDR3 is CASSYSRVAGNNEQFF. The CDR3 region has the DNA TGTGCCAGCAGTTACTCGAGGGTAGCGGGGAACAATGAGCAGTTCTTC.